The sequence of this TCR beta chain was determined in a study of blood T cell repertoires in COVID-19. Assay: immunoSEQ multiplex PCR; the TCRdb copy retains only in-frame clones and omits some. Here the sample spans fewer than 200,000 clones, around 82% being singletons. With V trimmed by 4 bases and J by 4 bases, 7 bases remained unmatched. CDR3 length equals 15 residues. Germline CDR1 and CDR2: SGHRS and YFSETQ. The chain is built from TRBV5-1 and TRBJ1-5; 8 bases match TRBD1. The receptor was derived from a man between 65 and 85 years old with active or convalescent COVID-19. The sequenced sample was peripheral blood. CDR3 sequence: CASSTTGAENQPQHF. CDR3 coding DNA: TGCGCCAGCAGCACGACAGGGGCCGAGAATCAGCCCCAGCATTTT.